A single T cell receptor (beta chain) is shown here with its context. Its antigen is not known. The PCR contained 60 Vbeta and 13 Jbeta primers. Libraries were prepared by immunoSEQ multiplex PCR; TCRdb keeps only in-frame clonotypes and omits some of them. Among 150,000 to 200,000 clones, approximately 83% were seen once, and the ten largest hold approximately 3%. Germline CDR1 is MNHNS and CDR2 is SASEGT. The CDR3 length is 11 residues. Trimming removed 7 bases from V and 8 bases from J, with 12 bases in between. The data derive from a study of cytomegalovirus exposure and HLA in healthy donors. Study details: From HLA-typed donors, an early data release held approximately 85 million unique TCRs.

Study results and caveats: Later analysis found that TCR beta chains associated with HLA were more clonally expanded than other, equally common chains.

This TCR came from a male donor in good health and CMV-seronegative. The chain employs TRBV6-1 and TRBJ2-7; D is unresolved. The source material was PBMCs. The CDR3 spells CASTPGSKQYF. CDR3 in DNA: TGTGCCAGCACTCCCGGGTCCAAGCAGTACTTC.